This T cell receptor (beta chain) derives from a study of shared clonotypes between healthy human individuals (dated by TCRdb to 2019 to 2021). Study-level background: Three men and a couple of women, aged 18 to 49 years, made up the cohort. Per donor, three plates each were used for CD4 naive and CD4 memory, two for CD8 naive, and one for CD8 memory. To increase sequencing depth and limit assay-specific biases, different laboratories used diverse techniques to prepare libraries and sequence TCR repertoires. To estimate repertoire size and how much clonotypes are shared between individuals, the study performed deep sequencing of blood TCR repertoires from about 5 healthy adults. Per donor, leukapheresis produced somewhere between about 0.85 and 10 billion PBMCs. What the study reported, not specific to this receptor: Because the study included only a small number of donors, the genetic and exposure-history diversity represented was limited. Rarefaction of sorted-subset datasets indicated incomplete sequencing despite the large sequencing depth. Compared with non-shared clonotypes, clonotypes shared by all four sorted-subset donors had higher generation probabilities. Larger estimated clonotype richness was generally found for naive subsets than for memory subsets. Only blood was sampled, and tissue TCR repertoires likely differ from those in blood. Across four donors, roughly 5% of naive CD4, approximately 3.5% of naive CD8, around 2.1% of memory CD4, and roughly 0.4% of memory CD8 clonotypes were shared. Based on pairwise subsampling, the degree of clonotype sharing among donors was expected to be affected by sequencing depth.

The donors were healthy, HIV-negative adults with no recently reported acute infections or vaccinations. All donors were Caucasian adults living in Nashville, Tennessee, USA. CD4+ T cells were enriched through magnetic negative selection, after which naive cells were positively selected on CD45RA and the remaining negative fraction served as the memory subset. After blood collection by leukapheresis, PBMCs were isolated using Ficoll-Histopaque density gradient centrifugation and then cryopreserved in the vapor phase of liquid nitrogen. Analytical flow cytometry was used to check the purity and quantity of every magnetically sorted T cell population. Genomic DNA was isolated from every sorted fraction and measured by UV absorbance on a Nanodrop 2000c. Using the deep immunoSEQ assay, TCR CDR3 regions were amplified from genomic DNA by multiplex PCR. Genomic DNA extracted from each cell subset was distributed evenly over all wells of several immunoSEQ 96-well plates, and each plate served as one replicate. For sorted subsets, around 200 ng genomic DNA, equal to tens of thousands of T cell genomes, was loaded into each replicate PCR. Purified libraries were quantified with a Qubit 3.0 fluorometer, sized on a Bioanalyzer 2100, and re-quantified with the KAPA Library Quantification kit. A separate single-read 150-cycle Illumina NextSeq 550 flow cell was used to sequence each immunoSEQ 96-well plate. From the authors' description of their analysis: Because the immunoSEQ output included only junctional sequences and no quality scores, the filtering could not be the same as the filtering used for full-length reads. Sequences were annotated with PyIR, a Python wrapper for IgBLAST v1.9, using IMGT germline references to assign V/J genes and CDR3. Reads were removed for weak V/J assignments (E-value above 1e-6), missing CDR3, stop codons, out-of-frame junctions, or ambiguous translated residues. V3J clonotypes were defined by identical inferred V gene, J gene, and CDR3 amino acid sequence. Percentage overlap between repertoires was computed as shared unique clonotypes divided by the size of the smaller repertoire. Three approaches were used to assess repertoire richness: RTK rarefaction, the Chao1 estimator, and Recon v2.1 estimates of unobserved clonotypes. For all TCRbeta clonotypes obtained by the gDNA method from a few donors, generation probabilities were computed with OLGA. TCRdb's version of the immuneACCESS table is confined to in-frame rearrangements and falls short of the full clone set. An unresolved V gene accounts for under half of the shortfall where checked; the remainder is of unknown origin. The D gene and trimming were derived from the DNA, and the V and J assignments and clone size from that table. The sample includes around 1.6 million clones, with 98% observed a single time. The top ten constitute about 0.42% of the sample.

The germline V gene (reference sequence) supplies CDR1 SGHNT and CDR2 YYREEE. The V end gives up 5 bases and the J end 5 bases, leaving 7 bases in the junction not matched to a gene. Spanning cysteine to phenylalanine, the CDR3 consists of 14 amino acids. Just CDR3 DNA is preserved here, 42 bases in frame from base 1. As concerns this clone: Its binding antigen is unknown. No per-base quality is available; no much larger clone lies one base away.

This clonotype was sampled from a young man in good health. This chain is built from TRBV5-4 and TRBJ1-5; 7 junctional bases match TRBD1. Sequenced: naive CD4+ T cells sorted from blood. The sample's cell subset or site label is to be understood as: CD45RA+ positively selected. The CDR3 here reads CASSWGGGDQPQHF. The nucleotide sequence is TGTGCCAGCAGTTGGGGAGGGGGCGATCAGCCCCAGCATTTT.